The 15 T cell receptor beta chains listed next were all sequenced from one sample in a study of early T cells in non-severe SARS-CoV-2 infection. TCRdb used MiXCR to reprocess the 5' RACE reads, holding one entry per CDR3 protein. The repertoire holds some 40,000 distinct CDR3 sequences, with 4.5% to 5% as singletons. The sequencing sample was made of whole blood. These receptors were collected from an adult who was a healthcare worker with PCR-confirmed SARS-CoV-2 infection or an uninfected control (not recorded which).

This clonotype was counted only a few times. This chain links TRBV6-6 with TRBJ2-7; maybe TRBD1 (5 bases). V was cut by 5 bases and J by 2 bases, with 16 bases left in between. CDR1 is MNHNY and CDR2 is SVGAGI in the germline V gene (reference sequence). This CDR3 comprises 15 residues. CDR3 sequence reads: CASSTPTDLAYEQYF. The CDR3, as DNA: TGTGCCAGCAGTACCCCGACAGACTTAGCCTACGAGCAGTACTTC.

The chain carries TRBV18 and TRBJ1-6; TRBD1 agrees at 11 bases. Germline values: CDR1 KGHSH, CDR2 LQKENI. Trimming cost V 4 bases and J 10 bases; bases outside gene matches: 9. This CDR3 is 16 amino acids long. The CDR3 region has the DNA TGTGCCAGCTCACTCCAGGACAGGGGGCTAGGGTCACCCCTCCACTTT. Its protein is CASSLQDRGLGSPLHF.

This clonotype occurred many times. This chain connects TRBV12-3 or TRBV12-4 to TRBJ1-1; tentatively, D is TRBD1 (6 bases). V was pared by 5 bases and J by 2 bases, with 15 bases between. This CDR3 spans 15 amino acids. CDR3 sequence: CASSPTGLLNTEAFF. Written as DNA, the CDR3 is TGTGCCAGCAGTCCTACAGGGCTTTTAAACACTGAAGCTTTCTTT.

V gene TRBV10-3 combines with J gene TRBJ2-1, with 8 positions matching TRBD1. In germline, CDR1 is ENHRY, CDR2 SYGVKD. The CDR3 loop spans 12 amino acids. J lost 6 bases, V lost 6 bases, and 1 base had no gene match. The CDR3 region is CAISGTGNEQFF. The CDR3 DNA is TGTGCCATCAGCGGGACAGGCAATGAGCAGTTCTTC.

This clonotype came up many times. This CDR3 reads CASSEQTGATDTQYF. In DNA, the CDR3 is TGTGCCAGCAGCGAACAGACAGGGGCCACAGATACGCAGTATTTT. The chain combines TRBV9 with TRBJ2-3, with 8 bases aligning to TRBD1. The CDR3 runs 15 residues. Germline V CDR1 and CDR2: SGDLS, YYNGEE. The V segment lost 3 bases and the J segment 2 bases; nucleotides outside the gene matches: 5.

This clonotype was found many times. A junction end diverges from the germline sequence, so it may reflect a read error. The chain joins TRBV6-5 to TRBJ1-3; D not resolved. In germline, CDR1 is MNHEY, CDR2 SVGAGI. The CDR3 sequence is 13 residues long. This chain's CDR3 is CASRRASENTIYF. The CDR3 DNA reads TGTGCCAGCCGCCGCGCGTCTGAAAACACCATATATTTT.

There are a few counts of this clonotype. V and J are TRBV9 and TRBJ2-5; D uncertain. The CDR3 covers 15 residues. Germline V gene sequence: CDR1 SGDLS, CDR2 YYNGEE. V lost 0 bases, J lost 2 bases, and 11 bases lay in between. The CDR3 loop reads CASSVGQVGQETQYF. The DNA for the CDR3 is TGTGCCAGCAGCGTAGGGCAGGTCGGGCAAGAGACCCAGTACTTC.

This clonotype was found many times. The chain employs TRBV4-1 and TRBJ2-5; 11 bases agree with TRBD2. The germline V gene has CDR1 MGHRA and CDR2 YSYEKL. Unmatched junction bases numbered 8, after V lost 1 base and J lost 1 base. This CDR3 region has 18 residues. The CDR3 loop is CASSQGSSGGTLQETQYF. Written as DNA, the CDR3 is TGCGCCAGCAGCCAAGGATCTAGCGGGGGGACCCTCCAAGAGACCCAGTACTTC.

The V and J genes are TRBV7-6 and TRBJ2-2; TRBD1 aligns across 11 bases. The CDR3 has 16 residues. Losses at the gene ends were 5 bases for V and 4 bases for J; bases not matched to a gene: 6. From germline, CDR1 is SGHVS and CDR2 FNYEAQ. CDR3 DNA: TGTGCCAGCAGCCCCGGGACAGGGGGAAGCACCGGGGAGCTGTTTTTT. The encoded protein is CASSPGTGGSTGELFF.

In its sample, this clonotype was seen a few times. CDR3 in DNA: TGCAGTGCTAGACTCCGGGACAGGGTCGAAAAACTGTTTTTT. Its translation: CSARLRDRVEKLFF. V and J are TRBV20-1 and TRBJ1-4, with TRBD1 matching over 9 bases. The CDR3 consists of 14 residues. V lost 2 bases, J lost 8 bases, and 6 bases stayed unmatched. Germline V lookup: CDR1 DFQATT, CDR2 SNEGSKA (reference sequence).

A few counts support this clonotype. The chain is built from TRBV5-1 and TRBJ1-6, with D unclear. CDR1 and CDR2 from the germline V gene are SGHRS and YFSETQ. This CDR3 region has 13 residues. V shed 2 bases and J shed 7 bases, with 7 bases lying between them. As DNA, the CDR3 is TGCGCCAGCAGCTTCGACGCAAATTCACCCCTCCACTTT. Its translation is CASSFDANSPLHF.

This clonotype was detected many times. This sequence joins TRBV30 and TRBJ1-1; 9 positions match TRBD1. There are 14 residues in the CDR3. J gave up 1 base and V 6 bases, and 6 bases lay outside the gene matches. The germline gives CDR1 GTSNPN, CDR2 SVGIG (reference sequence). In DNA, the CDR3 is TGTGCCTGCCCTGACAGGGGGGGGAACACTGAAGCTTTCTTT. Translation gives CACPDRGGNTEAFF.

This clonotype was seen many times. This chain uses TRBV2 with TRBJ2-1, with TRBD2 matching 8 bases. The V gene's germline CDR1 is SNHLY and CDR2 FYNNEI. The CDR3 sequence is 16 residues long. V was pared by 7 bases and J by 3 bases, with 11 bases of the junction left unmatched. The chain's CDR3 is CASTRGLAGNYNEQFF. The DNA for the CDR3 is TGTGCCAGCACCCGAGGACTAGCTGGAAACTACAATGAGCAGTTCTTC.

This clonotype came up many times. This sequence joins TRBV18 and TRBJ1-6; TRBD1 agrees at 9 bases. The CDR3 contains 16 residues. V gave up 2 bases and J gave up 5 bases; unmatched junction bases: 4. Germline V gene sequence: CDR1 KGHSH, CDR2 LQKENI. CDR3 nucleotides: TGTGCCAGCTCACCAAGTACAGGGGGCCATAATTCACCCCTCCACTTT. As protein: CASSPSTGGHNSPLHF.

This clonotype has a count of ten or more. This sequence joins TRBV18 and TRBJ1-1; no reliable D call. The ends were cut back, 5 bases at V and 2 bases at J, with 9 bases in the middle. The CDR3 consists of 13 residues. The germline gives CDR1 KGHSH, CDR2 LQKENI. CDR3: CASSTDTNTEAFF. CDR3 DNA sequence: TGTGCCAGCTCAACCGACACTAACACTGAAGCTTTCTTT.